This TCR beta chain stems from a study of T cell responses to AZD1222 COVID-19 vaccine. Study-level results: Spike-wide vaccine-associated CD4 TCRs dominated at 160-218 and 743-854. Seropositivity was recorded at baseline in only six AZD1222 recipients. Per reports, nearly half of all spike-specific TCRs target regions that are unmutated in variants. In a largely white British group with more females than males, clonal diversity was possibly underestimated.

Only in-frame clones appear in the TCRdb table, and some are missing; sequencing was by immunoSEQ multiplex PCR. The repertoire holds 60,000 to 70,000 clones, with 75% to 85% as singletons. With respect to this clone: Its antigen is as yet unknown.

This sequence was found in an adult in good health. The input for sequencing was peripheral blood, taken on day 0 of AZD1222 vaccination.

The CDR3 is CASSSTQTVGYTF. As DNA, the CDR3 is TGTGCCAGCAGCTCGACCCAAACGGTCGGCTACACCTTC. The V and J genes are TRBV7-2 and TRBJ1-2; no clear D gene. The CDR3 spans 13 residues. Per germline, CDR1 SGHTA and CDR2 FQGNSA. Trimming stripped 4 bases from V and 8 bases from J, with 14 bases between.